This T cell receptor beta chain was sequenced for a study of vaccination and CD4 T cells after COVID-19. Once obtained from cultured CD4+ T cells, the DNA was sequenced using the Oncomine TCR Beta short-read assay. TCRdb passed the PCR reads through MiXCR, listing each CDR3 protein once. Of around 8,300 distinct CDR3 sequences in the sample, roughly 58% were seen once. This CDR3 has 14 residues. Unmatched junction bases numbered 2, after V lost 3 bases and J lost 5 bases. CDR1 and CDR2 from the germline V gene are SGHAT and FQDESV (reference sequence). The sample holds a few counts of this clonotype. Its antigen is not known. As for treatment: roughly ten-day PBMC culture with coronavirus spike peptide pools or control peptides (ViraFEST assay).

The sample was cultured CD4+ T cells from blood, taken after SARS-CoV-2 vaccination. The rearrangement joins TRBV11-1 to TRBJ2-5, with 11 bases aligning to TRBD2. The clonotype originates from a human donor with COVID-19. The CDR3: CASSFSGGGETQYF. The CDR3 coding sequence is TGTGCCAGCAGCTTTAGCGGGGGGGGGGAGACCCAGTACTTC. The full variable domain, its missing parts supplied by reference TRBV11-1 and TRBJ2-5, is EAEVAQSPRYKITEKSQAVAFWCDPISGHATLYWYRQILGQGPELLVQFQDESVVDDSQLPKDRFSAERLKGVDSTLKIQPAELGDSAMYLCASSFSGGGETQYFGPGTRLLVL.